The present entry profiles one T cell receptor (beta chain) with its context. The antigen is not known. Primers: 60 Vbeta forward and 13 Jbeta reverse. Measured with immunoSEQ multiplex PCR; TCRdb has only the in-frame clones, and not every one. The sample lists about 150,000 clones, over 50% occurring once. These data originate in a study of cytomegalovirus exposure and HLA in healthy donors. Study information: Out of about 170 million T cells, an earlier analysis found over 100 million unique TCR beta sequences in total. Study observations and caveats: Investigators reported some 150 TCR beta chains as tied to cytomegalovirus. There was a cluster of highly shared sequence variants that was likely a sequencing artifact. Association with HLA alleles at 0.05 false discovery rate was found for about 17,000 TCR beta sequences in a later analysis.

Sequencing used PBMCs. The receptor's source is a human donor in good health.

CDR3 DNA: TGTGCCAGCAGTTTATCCGGGGACTCGGGCGAGCAGTACTTC. It translates to CASSLSGDSGEQYF. V usage is TRBV27 and J usage is TRBJ2-7, with D tentatively TRBD2 (6 bases). The CDR3 totals 14 residues. Trimming stripped 0 bases from V and 6 bases from J, with 12 bases between. The germline CDR1 and CDR2 sequences are MNHEY and SMNVEV (reference sequence).